This T cell receptor (beta chain) was obtained from a study of blood T cell repertoires in COVID-19. The overall study: Researchers got acute and convalescent COVID-19 samples from the United States, Italy and Spain. The analysed material was cDNA or gDNA that came from T cells, B-cell-depleted T cells, or PBMCs.

In the source study's methods: Reference gene primers were amplified, and this amplification served to estimate nucleated cell counts. The assay was immunoSEQ multiplex PCR, and TCRdb's table has in-frame clones only and misses some. That table is the source of V, J and clone size, and D and trimming were worked out from the DNA. The data show about 150,000 clones, 70% to 85% seen once. CDR1 and CDR2 (germline): SGHRS, YFSETQ. The CDR3 extends over 14 amino acids. The V end lost 2 bases, the J end lost 5 bases, and 11 bases lay between the germline ends. This sequence joins TRBV5-1 and TRBJ2-4; D is unresolved. This receptor was identified in a woman aged 55-70 years with acute or convalescent COVID-19. Material for sequencing was peripheral blood. This CDR3 is CASSFQLPENIQYF. The CDR3 DNA is TGCGCCAGCAGCTTTCAACTACCTGAAAACATTCAGTACTTC.